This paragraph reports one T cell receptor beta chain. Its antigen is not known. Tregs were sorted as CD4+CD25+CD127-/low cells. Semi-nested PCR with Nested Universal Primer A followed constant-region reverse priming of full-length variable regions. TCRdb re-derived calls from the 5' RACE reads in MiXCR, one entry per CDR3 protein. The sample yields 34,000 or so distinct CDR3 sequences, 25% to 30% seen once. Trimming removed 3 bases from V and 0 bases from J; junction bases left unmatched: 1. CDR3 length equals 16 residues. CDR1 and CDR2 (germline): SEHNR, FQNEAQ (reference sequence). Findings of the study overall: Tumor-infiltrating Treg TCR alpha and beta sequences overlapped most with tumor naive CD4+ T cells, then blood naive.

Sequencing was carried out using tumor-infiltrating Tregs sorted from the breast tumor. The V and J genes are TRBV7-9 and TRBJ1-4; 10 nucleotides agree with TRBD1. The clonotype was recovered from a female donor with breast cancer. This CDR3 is CASSLGQGPTNEKLFF. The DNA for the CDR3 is TGTGCCAGCAGCTTGGGACAGGGGCCAACTAATGAAAAACTGTTTTTT.